The 32 T cell receptor beta chains in this list originate from one sample, sequenced in a study of T cells in narcolepsy. This table comes from immunoSEQ multiplex PCR, and its TCRdb copy is limited to in-frame clones, with some not included. This table holds around 30,000 clones, 70% to 85% found once. Material: memory (CD45RA-) CD4+ T cells from blood. The receptors were gathered from a human donor in good health.

The chain carries TRBV5-1 and TRBJ1-5; D not resolved. Trimming took off 0 bases at V and 1 base at J, with 8 bases between the two ends. CDR3 length equals 15 residues. Germline CDR1 is SGHRS and CDR2 is YFSETQ. CDR3 bases: TGCGCCAGCAGCTTGGGGACCCAGAGCAATCAGCCCCAGCATTTT. It translates to CASSLGTQSNQPQHF. Variable domain in full (rest from reference TRBV5-1 and TRBJ1-5): KAGVTQTPRYLIKTRGQQVTLSCSPISGHRSVSWYQQTPGQGLQFLFEYFSETQRNKGNFPGRFSGRQFSNSRSEMNVSTLELGDSALYLCASSLGTQSNQPQHFGDGTRLSIL.

V usage is TRBV7-3 and J usage is TRBJ1-1; TRBD1 is a possible D gene (5 bases). Germline loops: CDR1 SGHTA, CDR2 FQGTGA. This CDR3 has 15 amino acids. Trimming removed 6 bases at V and 3 bases at J, with 17 bases between. CDR3 DNA sequence: TGTGCCAGCAGATACACTTCAGGGTTGTACACTGAAGCTTTCTTT. Its translation: CASRYTSGLYTEAFF.

The chain recombines TRBV30 with TRBJ1-3; D not resolved. Trimming took 5 bases from V and 0 from J, leaving 11 bases between them. Germline V gene lookup returns CDR1 GTSNPN and CDR2 SVGIG (reference sequence). The CDR3 extends over 14 amino acids. The CDR3 reads CAWRRTLSGNTIYF. Here the CDR3 DNA reads TGTGCCTGGCGACGGACTCTCTCTGGAAACACCATATATTTT.

The chain recombines TRBV30 with TRBJ1-1; the D gene is possibly TRBD1 (6 bases). Per the germline V gene, CDR1 is GTSNPN and CDR2 is SVGIG (reference sequence). Trimming removed 5 bases at V and 6 bases at J, with 13 bases between. This CDR3 has 12 amino acids. Here the CDR3 DNA reads TGTGCCTGGGAACAGGGAGGGGCTGAAGCTTTCTTT. As protein: CAWEQGGAEAFF.

The chain uses TRBV7-2 and TRBJ2-4, with TRBD1 matching 7 bases. Trimming removed 4 bases from V and 8 bases from J; junction bases left unmatched: 8. Germline V CDR1 and CDR2: SGHTA, FQGNSA. The CDR3 has 14 residues. Here the CDR3 reads CASSSDRAVDIQYF. The DNA of the CDR3 is TGTGCCAGCAGCTCCGACAGGGCGGTTGACATTCAGTACTTC.

The chain links TRBV28 to TRBJ2-5; TRBD1 agrees at 9 bases. The trim removed 4 bases at V and 5 bases at J, leaving 8 bases unmatched. Germline values: CDR1 MDHEN, CDR2 SYDVKM. The CDR3 length is 15 residues. The CDR3 loop is CASSSGQGRLETQYF. The CDR3 bases are TGTGCCAGCAGTTCAGGACAGGGGCGGCTGGAGACCCAGTACTTC.

The chain links TRBV19 to TRBJ2-3; D is perhaps TRBD2 (6 bases). The length of the CDR3 is 15 residues. Germline V CDR1 and CDR2: LNHDA, SQIVND (reference sequence). The V end lost 4 bases, the J end lost 3 bases, and 14 bases lay between the germline ends. The CDR3 nucleotides read TGTGCCAGTAGTACCTACTTGGGGGGAACAGATACGCAGTATTTT. Translated: CASSTYLGGTDTQYF.

This rearrangement joins TRBV2 to TRBJ1-2; D ambiguous. V was clipped by 0 bases and J by 8 bases, with 10 bases between them. Germline CDR1 is SNHLY and CDR2 is FYNNEI. CDR3 length: 13 amino acids. The CDR3 is CASSEAPVQGYTF. In nucleotides, the CDR3 is TGTGCCAGCAGTGAAGCACCGGTTCAAGGCTACACCTTC.

This chain's CDR3 is CASSLAGSQAAYEQYF. CDR3 coding DNA: TGTGCCAGCAGCTTGGCCGGTAGCCAGGCCGCCTACGAGCAGTACTTC. The chain couples TRBV5-4 to TRBJ2-7; D remains unclear. CDR3 size: 16 residues. Germline assignment: CDR1 SGHNT and CDR2 YYREEE (reference sequence). Between the trimmed V and J ends, which lost 0 bases and 2 bases, there was a span of 15 bases.

This clone was recorded once. This chain joins TRBV10-2 and TRBJ2-1; 12 positions match TRBD2. The CDR3 totals 14 residues. With V trimmed by 4 bases and J by 6 bases, 1 base remained unmatched. Germline CDR1 WSHSY, CDR2 SAAADI. CDR3 DNA: TGCGCCAGCAGTGGACTAGCGGGAGCCAATGAGCAGTTCTTC. Its protein is CASSGLAGANEQFF.

V usage is TRBV19 and J usage is TRBJ1-2, with 9 bases matching TRBD1. The CDR3 spans 14 residues. The germline V gene encodes CDR1 LNHDA and CDR2 SQIVND (reference sequence). V lost 6 bases and J lost 8; bases outside the gene matches: 10. Here the CDR3 DNA reads TGTGCCAGTAGACGGACAGGGGAGGGGCGAGGCTACACCTTC. Residues: CASRRTGEGRGYTF.

In regard to this clone: The junction and the germline gene differ at one end; a read error may be behind it. The chain's CDR3 is CASSITPGVSHEQYF. Written as DNA, the CDR3 is TGTGCCAGTAGTATAACGCCAGGGGTCTCCCACGAGCAGTACTTC. This chain joins TRBV19 and TRBJ2-7; D might be TRBD1 (6 bases). The CDR3 runs to 15 residues. Looked up from germline, CDR1 is LNHDA and CDR2 is SQIVND (reference sequence).

This chain links TRBV9 with TRBJ2-1; no clear D gene. The V and J ends lost 0 bases and 0 bases respectively, with 10 bases between them. Per the germline V gene, CDR1 is SGDLS and CDR2 is YYNGEE. The CDR3 totals 16 residues. The CDR3 region is CASSVVGTSSYNEQFF. The CDR3 DNA is TGTGCCAGCAGCGTAGTTGGCACCAGCTCCTACAATGAGCAGTTCTTC.

This rearrangement joins TRBV11-3 to TRBJ2-7; no definite D call. The CDR3 covers 13 residues. The germline V and J ends were trimmed by 1 base and 6 bases, with 10 bases remaining between them. Per the germline V gene, CDR1 is SGHNT and CDR2 is YENEEA. For the CDR3, the DNA is TGTGCCAGCAGCTTAGGGTCGACCCGCGAGCAGTACTTC. It is translated as CASSLGSTREQYF. The whole variable domain, filled in from reference TRBV11-3 and TRBJ2-7, reads EAGVVQSPRYKIIEKKQPVAFWCNPISGHNTLYWYLQNLGQGPELLIRYENEEAVDDSQLPKDRFSAERLKGVDSTLKIQPAELGDSAVYLCASSLGSTREQYFGPGTRLTVT.

The chain employs TRBV5-4 and TRBJ1-1; D is ambiguous. Looked up from germline, CDR1 is SGHNT and CDR2 is YYREEE (reference sequence). Trimming cost V 0 bases and J 1 base, with 7 bases left between them. The length of the CDR3 is 14 residues. Here the CDR3 DNA reads TGTGCCAGCAGCTTGGTGGCAGGGAACACTGAAGCTTTCTTT. The encoded protein is CASSLVAGNTEAFF.

The rearrangement links TRBV19 to TRBJ2-5; TRBD1 aligns across 7 bases. Germline-derived CDR1 and CDR2 are LNHDA and SQIVND (reference sequence). V lost 3 bases, J lost 2 bases, and 6 bases stayed unmatched. This CDR3 region has 15 residues. DNA of the CDR3: TGTGCCAGTAGTATGACAGGGCAAGGACAAGAGACCCAGTACTTC. Protein sequence: CASSMTGQGQETQYF.

The V gene is TRBV19, the J gene TRBJ2-2; 7 nucleotides align to TRBD2. V was pared by 7 bases and J by 7 bases, with 15 bases of the junction left unmatched. The CDR3 is 16 amino acids. Per germline, CDR1 LNHDA and CDR2 SQIVND (reference sequence). CDR3 nucleotide sequence: TGTGCCAGTACCAACACGGGGGGACTTTGGATCGGGGAGCTGTTTTTT. It codes for CASTNTGGLWIGELFF.

The chain combines TRBV27 with TRBJ2-7; D is perhaps TRBD1 (6 bases). CDR1 and CDR2 from the germline V gene are MNHEY and SMNVEV (reference sequence). This CDR3 spans 14 amino acids. V was shortened by 3 bases and J by 2 bases, with 11 bases between the two germline ends. The CDR3 protein is CASSFVAGAYEQYF. The CDR3 nucleotides read TGTGCCAGCAGTTTTGTGGCAGGGGCCTACGAGCAGTACTTC.

V and J are TRBV15 and TRBJ1-5; weak D call: TRBD1 (6 bases). The V end was cut by 0 bases, the J end by 4 bases, with 13 bases between. The CDR3 has 16 amino acids. Germline CDR1 and CDR2: LNHNV and YYDKDF (reference sequence). The CDR3 loop is CATSREVTGANQPQHF. Written as DNA, the CDR3 is TGTGCCACCAGCAGAGAGGTGACGGGGGCTAATCAGCCCCAGCATTTT.

V usage is TRBV7-2 and J usage is TRBJ1-2; D unresolved. V was cut by 3 bases and J by 8 bases, with 19 bases left in between. The CDR3 extends over 15 amino acids. Germline CDR1 reads SGHTA; CDR2 reads FQGNSA. The CDR3 nucleotides are TGTGCCAGCAGCTTGCCACGGGGAATGGGCCGAGGCTACACCTTC. Its protein product is CASSLPRGMGRGYTF. The complete variable domain, with remaining parts taken from reference TRBV7-2 and TRBJ1-2, reads GAGVSQSPSNKVTEKGKDVELRCDPISGHTALYWYRQSLGQGLEFLIYFQGNSAPDKSGLPSDRFSAERTGGSVSTLTIQRTQQEDSAVYLCASSLPRGMGRGYTFGSGTRLTVV.

The chain recombines TRBV30 with TRBJ2-2, with no clear D. CDR3 length: 12 amino acids. V lost 5 bases and J 4 bases, leaving 8 bases between the germline ends. The germline V gene has CDR1 GTSNPN and CDR2 SVGIG (reference sequence). The CDR3 coding sequence is TGTGCCTGGCGGCATAGCACCGGGGAGCTGTTTTTT. Its translation is CAWRHSTGELFF.

V usage is TRBV6-1 and J usage is TRBJ2-1; TRBD2 might be the D (7 bases). CDR3 size: 15 residues. V lost 6 bases and J 6 bases, leaving 18 bases between the germline ends. Germline V gene lookup returns CDR1 MNHNS and CDR2 SASEGT. CDR3 region: CASRSSGGGSNEQFF. CDR3 in DNA: TGTGCCAGCAGATCTAGCGGAGGGGGATCCAATGAGCAGTTCTTC.

The chain uses TRBV10-3 and TRBJ1-1; 9 bases are shared with TRBD1. This CDR3 has 15 residues. The germline gives CDR1 ENHRY, CDR2 SYGVKD. Germline trimming cut 7 bases from V and 1 base from J; bases unmatched to any gene: 7. CDR3 coding DNA: TGTGCCATCATGCCGGGACAGGGCCCGAACACTGAAGCTTTCTTT. Its translation: CAIMPGQGPNTEAFF.

This chain joins TRBV5-6 and TRBJ1-2, with 8 bases lining up with TRBD1. J was trimmed by 7 bases and V by 3 bases; bases with no gene match: 5. CDR3 length equals 13 residues. Per the germline V gene, CDR1 is SGHDT and CDR2 is YYEEEE. The CDR3 DNA follows: TGTGCCAGCAGCTGGTGGACAGGGTCTGGCTACACCTTC. This translates into CASSWWTGSGYTF. Full variable domain (rest looked up from reference TRBV5-6 and TRBJ1-2): DAGVTQSPTHLIKTRGQQVTLRCSPKSGHDTVSWYQQALGQGPQFIFQYYEEEERQRGNFPDRFSGHQFPNYSSELNVNALLLGDSALYLCASSWWTGSGYTFGSGTRLTVV.

The chain combines TRBV27 with TRBJ2-6, with TRBD1 matching over 11 bases. CDR3 length: 17 residues. CDR1 MNHEY and CDR2 SMNVEV come from the germline V gene (reference sequence). The V gene end was trimmed by 2 bases and the J gene end by 4 bases; junction bases not matched to a gene: 4. CDR3 in DNA: TGTGCCAGCAGTTTAGGGACAGGGGGATCCGGGGCCAACGTCCTGACTTTC. It yields the protein CASSLGTGGSGANVLTF. The whole variable domain, filled in from reference TRBV27 and TRBJ2-6, reads EAQVTQNPRYLITVTGKKLTVTCSQNMNHEYMSWYRQDPGLGLRQIYYSMNVEVTDKGDVPEGYKVSRKEKRNFPLILESPSPNQTSLYFCASSLGTGGSGANVLTFGAGSRLTVL.

The CDR3 DNA follows: TGTGCCAGCAGCTTAGATCTACAGGGGTGGGACCAGCCCCAGCATTTT. It is translated as CASSLDLQGWDQPQHF. The chain employs TRBV7-2 and TRBJ1-5, with 7 bases aligning to TRBD1. CDR1 SGHTA and CDR2 FQGNSA come from the germline V gene. This CDR3 region has 16 residues. V shed 1 base, J shed 7 bases, and the junction held 10 bases outside the gene matches. Based on the CDR3 plus reference TRBV7-2 and TRBJ1-5, the full variable domain is GAGVSQSPSNKVTEKGKDVELRCDPISGHTALYWYRQSLGQGLEFLIYFQGNSAPDKSGLPSDRFSAERTGGSVSTLTIQRTQQEDSAVYLCASSLDLQGWDQPQHFGDGTRLSIL.

The chain employs TRBV30 and TRBJ2-2; D perhaps matches TRBD1 (6 bases). Germline CDR1 is GTSNPN and CDR2 is SVGIG (reference sequence). The CDR3 is 14 amino acids. The germline V and J ends were trimmed by 2 bases and 1 base, with 8 bases remaining between them. CDR3 nucleotides: TGTGCCTGGAGTAAAGGGGGGAACACCGGGGAGCTGTTTTTT. Translated, it gives CAWSKGGNTGELFF.

The rearrangement uses TRBV5-1 and TRBJ2-1; 11 positions match TRBD1. The V gene end was trimmed by 4 bases and the J gene end by 2 bases; junction bases not matched to a gene: 2. The CDR3 covers 15 residues. Germline CDR1 and CDR2: SGHRS and YFSETQ. The CDR3 DNA reads as TGCGCCAGCAGCGAGGGACAGGGGGCCTACAATGAGCAGTTCTTC. The encoded protein is CASSEGQGAYNEQFF.

This clone has just one count. The CDR3 spells CASSLRDFSTDTQYF. In DNA, the CDR3 is TGTGCCAGCAGCTTACGGGACTTTAGCACAGATACGCAGTATTTT. The chain uses TRBV7-8 and TRBJ2-3; perhaps TRBD2 as D (6 bases). The CDR3 runs to 15 residues. CDR1 and CDR2 (germline): SGHVS, FQNEAQ. Trimming shortened V by 2 bases and J by 0 bases, and 9 bases separated the two germline ends.

This rearrangement joins TRBV25-1 to TRBJ2-7; D call uncertain. The CDR3 covers 15 residues. Germline V gene sequence: CDR1 MGHDK, CDR2 SYGVNS. The V gene lost 5 bases and the J gene lost 3 bases, with 17 bases spanning the gap. CDR3 region: CASSPPRAEGYEQYF. CDR3 DNA: TGTGCCAGCAGTCCTCCTCGCGCTGAAGGCTACGAGCAGTACTTC.

The CDR3 nucleotides are TGTGCCAGCAGCCCGCGGGGGACTAGCGGGTTCGAAGAGACCCAGTACTTC. Its translation is CASSPRGTSGFEETQYF. The gene calls are TRBV7-9 and TRBJ2-5, with TRBD2 matching over 12 bases. The germline V gene has CDR1 SEHNR and CDR2 FQNEAQ (reference sequence). This CDR3 has 17 residues. Unmatched junction bases numbered 10, after V lost 5 bases and J lost 3 bases. Filled out from reference TRBV7-9 and TRBJ2-5, the complete variable domain reads DTGVSQNPRHKITKRGQNVTFRCDPISEHNRLYWYRQTLGQGPEFLTYFQNEAQLEKSRLLSDRFSAERPKGSFSTLEIQRTEQGDSAMYLCASSPRGTSGFEETQYFGPGTRLLVL.

CDR3 in amino acids: CASSLSQGGQPQHF. The CDR3 nucleotides are TGTGCCAGCAGCTTGTCCCAGGGGGGACAGCCCCAGCATTTT. V is TRBV5-5 and J is TRBJ1-5; 7 positions agree with TRBD1. This CDR3 spans 14 amino acids. CDR1 SGHKS and CDR2 YYEKEE come from the germline V gene (reference sequence). V shed 1 base and J 7 bases; nucleotides not matched to a gene: 5.